The T cell receptor (beta chain) described here comes from a study of blood T cell repertoires in COVID-19. Study summary: Samples came from the United States, Italy and Spain, spanning acute and convalescent COVID-19.

The V end lost 4 bases, the J end lost 5 bases, and 9 bases lay between the germline ends. Germline CDR1 reads SGHNT; CDR2 reads YYREEE (reference sequence). This CDR3 is 12 amino acids long. Profiling relied on immunoSEQ multiplex PCR, and the TCRdb table lists in-frame clones only, not all of them. The sample shows under 200,000 clones, about 88% of them seen only once. The specimen was PBMCs or T cells enriched from blood (not recorded which). The chain employs TRBV5-4 and TRBJ1-2; D gene uncertain. The clonotype was recovered from a woman under 30 who had recovered from COVID-19. This CDR3 reads CASSPPGYGYTF. The CDR3 bases are TGTGCCAGCAGCCCGCCGGGATATGGCTACACCTTC.